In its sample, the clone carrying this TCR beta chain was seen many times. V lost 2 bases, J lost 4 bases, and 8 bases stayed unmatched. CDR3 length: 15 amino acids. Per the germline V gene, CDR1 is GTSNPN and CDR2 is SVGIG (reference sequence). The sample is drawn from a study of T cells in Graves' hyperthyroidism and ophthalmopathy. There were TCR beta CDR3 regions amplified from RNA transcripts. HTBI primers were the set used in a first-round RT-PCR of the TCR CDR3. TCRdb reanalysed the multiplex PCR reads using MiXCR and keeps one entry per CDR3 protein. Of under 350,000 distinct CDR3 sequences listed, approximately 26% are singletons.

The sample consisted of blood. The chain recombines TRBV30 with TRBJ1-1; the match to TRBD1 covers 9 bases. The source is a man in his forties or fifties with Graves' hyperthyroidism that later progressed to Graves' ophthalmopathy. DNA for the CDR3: TGTGCCTGGAGTACTCGGGACAGGGCGAGCACTGAAGCTTTCTTT. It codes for CAWSTRDRASTEAFF.